This T cell receptor beta chain was documented in a study of cytomegalovirus exposure and HLA in healthy donors. The wider study: HLA-typed donors were the source of approximately 85 million unique TCRs, which an early data release held.

This PCR relied on a set of 60 Vbeta primers and 13 Jbeta primers. In the original processing: An analysis performed later counted 70 million to 90 million unique TCR beta chains (roughly 10 million of them shared). Libraries were prepared by immunoSEQ multiplex PCR; TCRdb keeps only in-frame clonotypes and omits some of them. Clone size and V and J calls were adopted from that table, with D and trimming inferred from the DNA. The repertoire has 200,000 to 250,000 clones, 75% to 85% of them found once; the top ten carry around 8.3%. Germline trimming cut 2 bases from V and 4 bases from J; bases unmatched to any gene: 1. CDR1 is MNHEY and CDR2 is SVGAGI in the germline V gene. The CDR3 is 13 residues long.

This chain links TRBV6-5 with TRBJ1-2, with 7 bases matching TRBD1. Sequenced material: PBMCs. The receptor was derived from a woman in her sixties or seventies in good health and CMV-seropositive. CDR3 sequence reads: CASSYGQVYGYTF. CDR3 in DNA: TGTGCCAGCAGTTACGGACAGGTCTATGGCTACACCTTC.